Following are 8 T cell receptor beta chains from one sample sequenced in a study of tumor T cells in aggressive B-cell lymphoma. The table came from immunoSEQ multiplex PCR; TCRdb's copy has only in-frame clones and leaves some out. The profile shows hundreds of clones, 75% to 90% of them singletons. Material: tumor tissue. The receptors were sampled from an adult with diffuse large B cell lymphoma.

The chain is built from TRBV30 and TRBJ1-1, with 7 bases identical to TRBD1. Unmatched junction bases numbered 3, after V lost 4 bases and J lost 1 base. The CDR3 runs to 13 residues. From germline, CDR1 is GTSNPN and CDR2 SVGIG (reference sequence). The CDR3, as DNA: TGTGCCTGGAACCACAGGGGGAACACTGAAGCTTTCTTT. Its translation: CAWNHRGNTEAFF.

The chain employs TRBV29-1 and TRBJ1-2, with D perhaps matching TRBD1 (6 bases). CDR1 is SQVTM, CDR2 ANQGSEA, per germline. The CDR3 has 13 residues. With 7 bases removed from V and 2 bases from J, the gap between germline ends came to 14 bases. DNA of the CDR3: TGCAGCGCTGAGCCAGGGGCCAACTATGGCTACACCTTC. Its translation is CSAEPGANYGYTF.

The chain joins TRBV19 to TRBJ1-4; D unclear. Germline CDR1 is LNHDA and CDR2 is SQIVND (reference sequence). V was shortened by 8 bases and J by 4 bases, with 11 bases between the two germline ends. CDR3 length: 13 residues. Here the CDR3 DNA reads TGTGCCAGTCGGAGACGGAGTAATGAAAAACTGTTTTTT. This translates into CASRRRSNEKLFF.

CDR3 sequence reads: CASSHSFRGDEKLFF. The CDR3 region has the DNA TGTGCCAGCAGCCATTCTTTTCGGGGAGATGAAAAACTGTTTTTT. V usage is TRBV27 and J usage is TRBJ1-4; D gene ambiguous. V was cut by 6 bases and J by 6 bases, with 17 bases left in between. Per germline, CDR1 MNHEY and CDR2 SMNVEV (reference sequence). The CDR3 contains 15 residues.

This chain joins TRBV19 and TRBJ2-2; perhaps TRBD1 as D (6 bases). The CDR3 loop spans 16 amino acids. Per the germline V gene, CDR1 is LNHDA and CDR2 is SQIVND (reference sequence). V was trimmed by 3 bases and J by 6 bases, leaving 17 bases between them. The CDR3 bases are TGTGCCAGTAGTATGTTCAGGGGTAATTTGGCCGGGGAGCTGTTTTTT. Encoded protein: CASSMFRGNLAGELFF.

The count of this clone is one. This chain connects TRBV9 to TRBJ2-2, with D maybe TRBD1 (6 bases). The germline V gene has CDR1 SGDLS and CDR2 YYNGEE. Deletions cut 4 bases from V and 0 bases from J, with 10 bases between. This CDR3 is built from 15 residues. DNA of the CDR3: TGTGCCAGCAGCCTCGGACAGACGAACACCGGGGAGCTGTTTTTT. It translates to CASSLGQTNTGELFF.

J is TRBJ2-7 and V is TRBV5-6; TRBD1 agrees at 7 bases. The V gene's germline CDR1 is SGHDT and CDR2 YYEEEE. This CDR3 contains 15 residues. Losses at the gene ends were 3 bases for V and 6 bases for J; bases not matched to a gene: 12. CDR3 loop: CASSSGPGQLREQYF. The CDR3 coding sequence is TGTGCCAGCAGCTCCGGACCGGGACAGCTTCGCGAGCAGTACTTC.

This chain links TRBV7-9 with TRBJ2-5, with 8 bases matching TRBD1. The CDR3 spans 14 residues. CDR1 SEHNR and CDR2 FQNEAQ come from the germline V gene (reference sequence). Trimming took 4 bases from V and 3 from J; bases not matched to a gene: 4. This CDR3 is CASSSPGGKETQYF. CDR3 sequence (DNA): TGTGCCAGCAGCTCCCCAGGGGGCAAAGAGACCCAGTACTTC.